Listed below are T cell receptor beta chains from one sample, sequenced in a study of blood T cell repertoires in COVID-19. The data were produced by immunoSEQ multiplex PCR, yet TCRdb's version contains in-frame clones alone and is incomplete. The top ten clones hold 8.1% of a sample with roughly 170,000 clones, more than 65% of them seen once. The sample consisted of peripheral blood. These TCRs come from a woman between 55 and 75 years old with COVID-19, enrolled during active disease. CDR3s include the opening cysteine and the closing phenylalanine or tryptophan. A D gene is named only where the DNA matches it firmly. Size values are once, few and many counts, or a class for expanded clones, and some rows have none.

d_call	clone_size	v_call	j_call	cdr3_aa	cdr3_nt
TRBD2	NA	TRBV10-3	TRBJ2-1	CAISITSGSSYNEQFF	TGTGCCATCAGTATAACTAGCGGGAGCTCCTACAATGAGCAGTTCTTC
NA	NA	TRBV29-1	TRBJ2-2	CSIDSSNTGELFF	TGCAGCATAGACAGTTCGAACACCGGGGAGCTGTTTTTT
TRBD1	NA	TRBV19	TRBJ2-6	CASSMFAGGTSSGANVLTF	TGTGCCAGTAGTATGTTTGCAGGGGGAACCTCCTCTGGGGCCAACGTCCTGACTTTC
NA	NA	TRBV30	TRBJ1-4	CAWRNKGKGEKLFF	TGTGCCTGGAGAAATAAAGGGAAGGGGGAAAAACTGTTTTTT
TRBD2	few	TRBV7-2	TRBJ2-3	CASSAVGGGTDTQYF	TGTGCCAGCAGCGCAGTGGGAGGGGGCACAGATACGCAGTATTTT
NA	NA	TRBV5-1	TRBJ1-3	CASSLGSGSAGNTIYF	TGCGCCAGCAGCTTGGGGAGCGGAAGCGCAGGAAACACCATATATTTT
NA	once	TRBV21-1	TRBJ1-2	CASTKDGTNYGYTF	TGTGCCAGCACCAAAGACGGGACAAACTATGGCTACACCTTC
NA	NA	TRBV27	TRBJ2-2	CASSPRLGELFF	TGTGCCAGCAGTCCGCGACTCGGGGAGCTGTTTTTT
NA	NA	TRBV19	TRBJ1-1	CASSGQLNTEAFF	TGTGCCAGTTCTGGACAGTTGAACACTGAAGCTTTCTTT
NA	NA	TRBV18	TRBJ1-5	CASSSQGTQPQHF	TGTGCCAGCTCAAGCCAGGGGACGCAGCCCCAGCATTTT
NA	few	TRBV4-2	TRBJ1-2	CASSQDQAQNYGYTF	TGTGCCAGCAGCCAAGATCAGGCCCAAAACTATGGCTACACCTTC
NA	NA	TRBV7-2	TRBJ2-1	CASSLHNEQFF	TGTGCCAGCAGCCTTCACAATGAGCAGTTCTTC
TRBD2	NA	TRBV5-1	TRBJ2-3	CASSTEGLAGGSSTDTQYF	TGCGCCAGCAGCACCGAGGGGCTAGCGGGGGGCTCTAGCACAGATACGCAGTATTTT
TRBD1	once	TRBV6-5	TRBJ1-5	CASRKTGGNQPQHF	TGTGCCAGCAGAAAGACAGGGGGCAATCAGCCCCAGCATTTT
TRBD2	NA	TRBV4-2	TRBJ2-5	CASSQYGTSGGQETQYF	TGTGCCAGCAGCCAGTATGGGACTAGCGGGGGACAAGAGACCCAGTACTTC
NA	NA	TRBV7-9	TRBJ2-2	CASSLADRGFPGELFF	TGTGCCAGCAGCTTAGCGGACCGGGGGTTTCCCGGGGAGCTGTTTTTT
NA	once	TRBV9	TRBJ2-3	CASSVVGAGTDTQYF	TGTGCCAGCAGCGTAGTGGGGGCCGGCACAGATACGCAGTATTTT
TRBD2	NA	TRBV25-1	TRBJ2-1	CASRAGGTYQGSYNEQFF	TGTGCCAGCAGGGCGGGGGGAACTTACCAAGGCTCCTACAATGAGCAGTTCTTC
TRBD1	NA	TRBV6-6	TRBJ2-7	CASSYSGTGTIEQYF	TGTGCCAGCAGTTACTCAGGGACAGGGACTATCGAGCAGTACTTC
TRBD1	NA	TRBV15	TRBJ1-1	CATSRGRGGGTEAFF	TGTGCCACCAGCAGAGGGAGAGGGGGCGGCACTGAAGCTTTCTTT
NA	few	TRBV24-1	TRBJ2-7	CATSDLRQGGEQYF	TGTGCCACCAGTGATTTACGCCAGGGTGGCGAGCAGTACTTC
NA	few	TRBV10-2	TRBJ1-6	CASSEIGGPFNSPLHF	TGCGCCAGCAGTGAGATCGGGGGGCCTTTCAATTCACCCCTCCACTTT
NA	NA	TRBV7-2	TRBJ1-4	CASRVGPMNEKLFF	TGTGCCAGCAGGGTGGGGCCGATGAATGAAAAACTGTTTTTT
TRBD2	NA	TRBV7-2	TRBJ2-5	CASRPSGRNGETQYF	TGTGCCAGCAGACCTAGCGGGAGGAATGGGGAGACCCAGTACTTC
NA	NA	TRBV9	TRBJ1-2	CASTRGYGYTF	TGTGCCAGCACTAGGGGCTATGGCTACACCTTC
TRBD2	few	TRBV5-1	TRBJ2-3	CASSFGLAGGVDTQYF	TGCGCCAGCAGCTTTGGACTAGCGGGAGGGGTAGATACGCAGTATTTT
NA	NA	TRBV6-6	TRBJ1-4	CASSYPGRTNEKLFF	TGTGCCAGCAGTTACCCAGGGAGGACTAATGAAAAACTGTTTTTT
TRBD2	few	TRBV5-6	TRBJ2-7	CASRGRREGREQYF	TGTGCCAGCAGGGGGCGGCGGGAGGGCCGTGAGCAGTACTTC
TRBD1	NA	TRBV11-2	TRBJ2-2	CASSFKGARGTGELFF	TGTGCCAGCAGCTTCAAGGGGGCACGCGGCACCGGGGAGCTGTTTTTT
NA	few	TRBV10-3	TRBJ1-5	CATSTENNQPQHF	TGTGCCACATCGACAGAAAACAATCAGCCCCAGCATTTT
TRBD2	few	TRBV7-8	TRBJ2-7	CASSWGAGVGSYEQYF	TGTGCCAGCAGCTGGGGAGCGGGAGTAGGCTCCTACGAGCAGTACTTC
TRBD1	NA	TRBV28	TRBJ1-1	CASSFPGTEFVAFF	TGTGCCAGCAGTTTCCCGGGGACAGAATTCGTGGCTTTCTTT
NA	NA	TRBV5-6	TRBJ1-2	CASSQSRDRANYGYTF	TGTGCCAGCAGCCAATCTCGAGACAGAGCTAACTATGGCTACACCTTC
TRBD1	NA	TRBV4-3	TRBJ2-6	CASRAGTGGPWGANVLTF	TGCGCCAGCAGGGCCGGGACAGGGGGGCCTTGGGGGGCCAACGTCCTGACTTTC
TRBD1	NA	TRBV25-1	TRBJ1-5	CASSVGDRSQPQHF	TGTGCCAGCAGTGTGGGGGACAGATCTCAGCCCCAGCATTTT
TRBD1	NA	TRBV5-6	TRBJ1-1	CASSSTIDRGLPEAFF	TGTGCCAGCAGCTCAACGATTGACAGGGGGCTACCTGAAGCTTTCTTT
NA	NA	TRBV24-1	TRBJ2-7	CATRGGGKEEQYF	TGTGCCACCAGGGGAGGGGGAAAAGAGGAGCAGTACTTC
NA	NA	TRBV30	TRBJ1-3	CAWSVRGGTGKLSGNTIYF	TGTGCCTGGAGTGTACGGGGGGGAACAGGCAAACTCTCTGGAAACACCATATATTTT
TRBD1	few	TRBV7-2	TRBJ2-3	CASSLGAGGGTDTQYF	TGTGCCAGCAGCTTAGGAGCAGGGGGAGGCACAGATACGCAGTATTTT
NA	NA	TRBV28	TRBJ2-2	CASSLLSASGSKTGELFF	TGTGCCAGCAGTTTATTGTCAGCGAGTGGGAGTAAGACCGGGGAGCTGTTTTTT
NA	NA	TRBV28	TRBJ1-2	CASRPRGYGYTF	TGTGCCAGCAGACCCCGGGGCTATGGCTACACCTTC